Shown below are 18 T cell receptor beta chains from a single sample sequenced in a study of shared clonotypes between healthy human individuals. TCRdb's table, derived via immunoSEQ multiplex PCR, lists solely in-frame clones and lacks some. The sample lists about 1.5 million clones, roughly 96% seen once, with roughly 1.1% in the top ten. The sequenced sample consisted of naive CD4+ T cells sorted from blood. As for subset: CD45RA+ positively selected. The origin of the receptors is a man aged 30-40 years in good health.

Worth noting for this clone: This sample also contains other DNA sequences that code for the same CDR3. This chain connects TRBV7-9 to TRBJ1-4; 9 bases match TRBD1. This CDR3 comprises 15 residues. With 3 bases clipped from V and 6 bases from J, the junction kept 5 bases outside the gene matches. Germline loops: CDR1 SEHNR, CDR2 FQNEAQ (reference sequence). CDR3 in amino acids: CASSLGQGVDEKLFF. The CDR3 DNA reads TGTGCCAGCAGCTTGGGACAGGGCGTTGATGAAAAACTGTTTTTT.

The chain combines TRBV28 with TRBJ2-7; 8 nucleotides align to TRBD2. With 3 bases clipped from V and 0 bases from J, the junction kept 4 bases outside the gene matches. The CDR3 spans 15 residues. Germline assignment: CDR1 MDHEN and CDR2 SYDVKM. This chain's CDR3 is CASSFGGRHSYEQYF. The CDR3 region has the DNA TGTGCCAGCAGTTTCGGCGGGAGGCACTCCTACGAGCAGTACTTC.

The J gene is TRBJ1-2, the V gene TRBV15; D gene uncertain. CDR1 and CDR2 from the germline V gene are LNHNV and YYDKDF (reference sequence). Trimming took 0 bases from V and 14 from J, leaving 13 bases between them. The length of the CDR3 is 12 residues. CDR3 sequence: CATSRDSLGPTF. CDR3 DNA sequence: TGTGCCACCAGCAGAGATTCTCTGGGCCCTACCTTC.

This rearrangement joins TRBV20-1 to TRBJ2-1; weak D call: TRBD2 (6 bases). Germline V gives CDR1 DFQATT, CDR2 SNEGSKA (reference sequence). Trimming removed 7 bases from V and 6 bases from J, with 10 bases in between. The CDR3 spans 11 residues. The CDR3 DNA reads TGCAGTGAGGCGGGGATCAATGAGCAGTTCTTC. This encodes CSEAGINEQFF.

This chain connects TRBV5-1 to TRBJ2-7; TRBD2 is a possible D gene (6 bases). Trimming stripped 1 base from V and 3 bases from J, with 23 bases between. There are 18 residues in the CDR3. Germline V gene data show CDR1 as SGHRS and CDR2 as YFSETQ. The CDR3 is CASSLRGRGISIHYEQYF. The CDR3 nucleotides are TGCGCCAGCAGCTTGAGAGGGCGCGGGATCTCGATACACTACGAGCAGTACTTC.

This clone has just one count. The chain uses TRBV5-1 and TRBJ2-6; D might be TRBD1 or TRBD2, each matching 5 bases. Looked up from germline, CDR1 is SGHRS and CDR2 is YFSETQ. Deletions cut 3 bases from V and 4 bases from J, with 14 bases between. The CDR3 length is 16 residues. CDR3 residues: CASSWTQGTGANVLTF. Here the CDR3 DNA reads TGCGCCAGCAGCTGGACTCAGGGTACCGGGGCCAACGTCCTGACTTTC.

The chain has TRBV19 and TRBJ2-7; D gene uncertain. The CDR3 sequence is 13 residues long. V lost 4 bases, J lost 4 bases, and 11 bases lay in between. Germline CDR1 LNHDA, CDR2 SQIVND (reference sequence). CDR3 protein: CASSTTDGYEQYF. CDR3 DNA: TGTGCCAGTAGTACAACGGACGGTTACGAGCAGTACTTC.

CDR3 sequence reads: CASSAYGLAGDLSTDTQYF. In DNA form, the CDR3 reads TGTGCCAGCAGTGCGTACGGACTAGCGGGGGACCTAAGCACAGATACGCAGTATTTT. The V and J genes are TRBV27 and TRBJ2-3, with 13 bases that match TRBD2. Trimming at V came to 5 bases and at J to 0 bases, leaving 11 bases not matched to a gene. Germline-derived CDR1 and CDR2 are MNHEY and SMNVEV (reference sequence). CDR3 length: 19 residues.

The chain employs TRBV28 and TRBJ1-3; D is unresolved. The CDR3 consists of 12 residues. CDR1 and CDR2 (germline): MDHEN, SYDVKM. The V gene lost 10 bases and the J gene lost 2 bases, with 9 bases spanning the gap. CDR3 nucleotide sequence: TGTGCCACCCTATCCACTGGAAACACCATATATTTT. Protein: CATLSTGNTIYF.

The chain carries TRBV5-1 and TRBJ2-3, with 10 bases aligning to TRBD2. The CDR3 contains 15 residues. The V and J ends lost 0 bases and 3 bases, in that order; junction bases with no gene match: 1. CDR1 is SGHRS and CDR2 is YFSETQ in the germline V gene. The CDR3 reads CASSLAGLATDTQYF. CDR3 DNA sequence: TGCGCCAGCAGCTTGGCGGGACTAGCGACAGATACGCAGTATTTT.

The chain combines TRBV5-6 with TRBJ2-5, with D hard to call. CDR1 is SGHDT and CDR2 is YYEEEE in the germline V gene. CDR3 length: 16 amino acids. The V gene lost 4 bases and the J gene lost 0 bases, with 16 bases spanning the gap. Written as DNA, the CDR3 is TGTGCCAGCAGCCAAGGCGTGGCTCAGAACCAAGAGACCCAGTACTTC. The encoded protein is CASSQGVAQNQETQYF. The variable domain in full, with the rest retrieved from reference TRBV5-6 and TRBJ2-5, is DAGVTQSPTHLIKTRGQQVTLRCSPKSGHDTVSWYQQALGQGPQFIFQYYEEEERQRGNFPDRFSGHQFPNYSSELNVNALLLGDSALYLCASSQGVAQNQETQYFGPGTRLLVL.

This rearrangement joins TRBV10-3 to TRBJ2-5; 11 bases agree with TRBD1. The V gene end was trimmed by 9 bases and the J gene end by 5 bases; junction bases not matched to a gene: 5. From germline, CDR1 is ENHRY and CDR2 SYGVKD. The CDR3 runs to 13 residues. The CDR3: CAIARDRGETQYF. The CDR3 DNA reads TGTGCCATAGCCCGGGACAGGGGGGAGACCCAGTACTTC.

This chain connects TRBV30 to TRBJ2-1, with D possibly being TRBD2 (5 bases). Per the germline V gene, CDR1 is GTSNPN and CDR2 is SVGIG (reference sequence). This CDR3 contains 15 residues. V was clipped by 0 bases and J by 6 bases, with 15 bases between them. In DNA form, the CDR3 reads TGTGCCTGGAGTGTTACGGGGTATCCCATCAATGAGCAGTTCTTC. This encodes CAWSVTGYPINEQFF.

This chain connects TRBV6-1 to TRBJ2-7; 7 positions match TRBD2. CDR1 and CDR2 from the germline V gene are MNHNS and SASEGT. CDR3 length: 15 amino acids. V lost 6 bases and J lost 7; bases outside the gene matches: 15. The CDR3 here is CASRTGPLWGGEQYF. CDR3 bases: TGTGCCAGCAGGACGGGACCTTTGTGGGGGGGGGAGCAGTACTTC.

The DNA of the CDR3 is TGTGCCAGCAATGGACTAGCGGATTACAATGAGCAGTTCTTC. Translation gives CASNGLADYNEQFF. The V call is TRBV2, the J call TRBJ2-1, with TRBD2 matching 10 bases. V shed 7 bases and J 4 bases; nucleotides not matched to a gene: 4. This CDR3 is 14 amino acids long. Germline assignment: CDR1 SNHLY and CDR2 FYNNEI.

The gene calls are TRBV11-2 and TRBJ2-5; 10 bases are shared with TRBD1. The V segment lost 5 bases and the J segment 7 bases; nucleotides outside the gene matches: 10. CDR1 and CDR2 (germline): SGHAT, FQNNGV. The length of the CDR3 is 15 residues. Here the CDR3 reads CASSQGQGYIGTQYF. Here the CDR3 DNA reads TGTGCCAGCAGCCAGGGACAGGGGTATATCGGGACCCAGTACTTC.

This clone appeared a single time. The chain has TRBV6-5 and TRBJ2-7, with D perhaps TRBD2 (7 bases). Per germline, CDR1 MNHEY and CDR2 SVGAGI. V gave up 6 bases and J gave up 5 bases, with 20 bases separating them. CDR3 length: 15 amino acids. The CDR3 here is CASSQRGAKAHEQYF. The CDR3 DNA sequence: TGTGCCAGCAGCCAACGGGGGGCTAAGGCCCACGAGCAGTACTTC.

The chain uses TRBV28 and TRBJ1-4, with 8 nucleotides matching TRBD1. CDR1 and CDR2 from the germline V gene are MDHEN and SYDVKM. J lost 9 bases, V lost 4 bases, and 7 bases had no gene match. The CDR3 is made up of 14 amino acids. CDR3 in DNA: TGTGCCAGCAGTTCTCAGGGACAGGATAAAAAACTGTTTTTT. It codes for CASSSQGQDKKLFF. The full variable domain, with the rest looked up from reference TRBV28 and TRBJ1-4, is DVKVTQSSRYLVKRTGEKVFLECVQDMDHENMFWYRQDPGLGLRLIYFSYDVKMKEKGDIPEGYSVSREKKERFSLILESASTNQTSMYLCASSSQGQDKKLFFGSGTQLSVL.